These 19 T cell receptor beta chains were all obtained from the same sample, sequenced in a study of blood T cell repertoires in COVID-19. The table came from immunoSEQ multiplex PCR; TCRdb's copy has only in-frame clones and leaves some out. The sample contains about 35,000 clones, 83% of which appear only once. Material for sequencing was peripheral blood. Receptor source: a man over 45 with acute or convalescent COVID-19.

The V and J genes are TRBV2 and TRBJ2-7, with D maybe TRBD2 (5 bases). Germline V gives CDR1 SNHLY, CDR2 FYNNEI. The V and J ends lost 3 bases and 6 bases respectively, with 18 bases between them. The CDR3 is 15 amino acids. CDR3 region: CASSDLVVRAGEQYF. DNA of the CDR3: TGTGCCAGCAGTGATCTGGTAGTGAGGGCGGGCGAGCAGTACTTC.

The V gene is TRBV6-5, the J gene TRBJ1-4, with D possibly matching TRBD1 (5 bases). CDR3 length: 14 amino acids. The ends were cut back, 6 bases at V and 4 bases at J, with 12 bases in the middle. Germline V lookup: CDR1 MNHEY, CDR2 SVGAGI. The CDR3 spells CASRGEGFNEKLFF. As DNA, the CDR3 is TGTGCCAGCAGGGGGGAGGGGTTTAATGAAAAACTGTTTTTT.

This clone showed up just once. The chain carries TRBV27 and TRBJ2-7; maybe TRBD2 (5 bases). Trimming took 8 bases from V and 2 from J, leaving 16 bases between them. This CDR3 region has 14 residues. Germline V lookup: CDR1 MNHEY, CDR2 SMNVEV (reference sequence). CDR3 sequence: CASGRGVVPYEQYF. In nucleotides, the CDR3 is TGTGCCAGCGGGAGAGGAGTAGTACCCTACGAGCAGTACTTC.

This sequence joins TRBV5-1 and TRBJ2-2, with D perhaps TRBD1 (6 bases). Looked up from germline, CDR1 is SGHRS and CDR2 is YFSETQ. CDR3 length: 13 amino acids. V dropped 2 bases and J dropped 7 bases, with 9 bases sitting between them. For the CDR3, the DNA is TGCGCCAGCAGCTTACAGGGTATCGGGGAGCTGTTTTTT. This encodes CASSLQGIGELFF.

This clone was detected once. This chain joins TRBV18 and TRBJ2-5; maybe TRBD2 (5 bases). CDR3 size: 15 residues. The V and J ends lost 3 bases and 1 base respectively, with 12 bases between them. The germline gives CDR1 KGHSH, CDR2 LQKENI. CDR3 bases: TGTGCCAGCTCACCGTCGCCGGGGTCCCAAGAGACCCAGTACTTC. This codes for CASSPSPGSQETQYF.

J is TRBJ1-1 and V is TRBV4-1, with D perhaps matching TRBD1 (5 bases). There are 16 residues in the CDR3. V was shortened by 4 bases and J by 2 bases, with 17 bases between the two germline ends. Germline V gene lookup returns CDR1 MGHRA and CDR2 YSYEKL. The CDR3 spells CASSPRGGAGNTEAFF. The CDR3 nucleotides read TGCGCCAGCAGCCCTCGGGGAGGGGCGGGTAACACTGAAGCTTTCTTT.

This clone appeared once. This sequence joins TRBV5-1 and TRBJ1-6; the match to TRBD1 covers 12 bases. Germline V CDR1 and CDR2: SGHRS, YFSETQ. V was pared by 4 bases and J by 1 base, with 6 bases of the junction left unmatched. The CDR3 is 18 amino acids. CDR3 nucleotide sequence: TGCGCCAGCAGCGAACAGGGACAGGGGGCATCCTATAATTCACCCCTCCACTTT. Translating it yields CASSEQGQGASYNSPLHF.

The chain has TRBV6-5 and TRBJ1-4; a weak D match, TRBD1 (5 bases). With 6 bases removed from V and 7 bases from J, the gap between germline ends came to 12 bases. This CDR3 region has 13 residues. CDR1 is MNHEY, CDR2 SVGAGI, per germline. This chain's CDR3 is CASSRQKGEKLFF. DNA for the CDR3: TGTGCCAGCAGCCGACAGAAGGGTGAAAAACTGTTTTTT.

This clone was found a few times. V usage is TRBV19 and J usage is TRBJ1-3; D ambiguous. V lost 10 bases and J 0 bases, leaving 10 bases between the germline ends. The CDR3 sequence is 13 residues long. Per germline, CDR1 LNHDA and CDR2 SQIVND (reference sequence). The CDR3 DNA reads TGTGCCACCGGCGGGAGCTCTGGAAACACCATATATTTT. It encodes CATGGSSGNTIYF.

The V and J genes are TRBV9 and TRBJ2-5, with D possibly being TRBD2 (5 bases). Germline CDR1 reads SGDLS; CDR2 reads YYNGEE. V was pared by 0 bases and J by 5 bases, with 14 bases between. This CDR3 spans 15 amino acids. CDR3 amino acids: CASSVAGVASETQYF. The CDR3, as DNA: TGTGCCAGCAGCGTAGCTGGTGTGGCTAGCGAGACCCAGTACTTC.

This sequence joins TRBV5-4 and TRBJ2-7; 14 bases fit TRBD2. The germline V gene encodes CDR1 SGHNT and CDR2 YYREEE (reference sequence). J lost 6 bases, V lost 0 bases, and 2 bases had no gene match. This CDR3 is 15 amino acids long. CDR3 in amino acids: CASSLGGTSGSEQYF. The CDR3 DNA sequence: TGTGCCAGCAGCTTGGGAGGGACTAGCGGGAGCGAGCAGTACTTC.

The V gene is TRBV14, the J gene TRBJ1-1, with D unresolved. This CDR3 spans 13 amino acids. With 4 bases removed from V and 0 bases from J, the gap between germline ends came to 6 bases. The germline gives CDR1 SGHDN, CDR2 FVKESK. Here the CDR3 reads CASSRNLNTEAFF. Here the CDR3 DNA reads TGTGCCAGCAGCCGTAACTTGAACACTGAAGCTTTCTTT. Drawing the rest from reference TRBV14 and TRBJ1-1, the complete variable domain is EAGVTQFPSHSVIEKGQTVTLRCDPISGHDNLYWYRRVMGKEIKFLLHFVKESKQDESGMPNNRFLAERTGGTYSTLKVQPAELEDSGVYFCASSRNLNTEAFFGQGTRLTVV.

This clone has a handful of counts. The rearrangement uses TRBV11-2 and TRBJ2-3, with 11 bases aligning to TRBD2. With V trimmed by 5 bases and J by 5 bases, 6 bases remained unmatched. The length of the CDR3 is 15 residues. Germline V CDR1 and CDR2: SGHAT, FQNNGV. The CDR3 nucleotides read TGTGCCAGCAGCCCTAGGACTAGCGGGTTAGATACGCAGTATTTT. Translating it yields CASSPRTSGLDTQYF. Based on the CDR3 plus reference TRBV11-2 and TRBJ2-3, the full variable domain is EAGVAQSPRYKIIEKRQSVAFWCNPISGHATLYWYQQILGQGPKLLIQFQNNGVVDDSQLPKDRFSAERLKGVDSTLKIQPAKLEDSAVYLCASSPRTSGLDTQYFGPGTRLTVL.

The rearrangement links TRBV7-8 to TRBJ1-4, with TRBD1 as a possible D gene (6 bases). The CDR3 consists of 18 residues. CDR1 and CDR2 from the germline V gene are SGHVS and FQNEAQ. The V end lost 1 base, the J end lost 3 bases, and 18 bases lay between the germline ends. Here the CDR3 reads CASSLVSLRGAANEKLFF. The DNA for the CDR3 is TGTGCCAGCAGCTTAGTCTCCTTGCGGGGGGCAGCTAATGAAAAACTGTTTTTT.

The V gene is TRBV20-1, the J gene TRBJ1-5, with TRBD1 matching 8 bases. Per germline, CDR1 DFQATT and CDR2 SNEGSKA (reference sequence). The CDR3 length is 16 residues. V was pared by 3 bases and J by 0 bases, with 7 bases of the junction left unmatched. The CDR3 here is CSASDRGPFSNQPQHF. The CDR3 DNA reads TGCAGTGCTAGTGACAGGGGCCCCTTTAGCAATCAGCCCCAGCATTTT.

The V and J genes are TRBV7-9 and TRBJ2-2; 7 bases fit TRBD2. There are 13 residues in the CDR3. Germline V gene data show CDR1 as SEHNR and CDR2 as FQNEAQ (reference sequence). V was pared by 5 bases and J by 6 bases, with 3 bases of the junction left unmatched. The CDR3 region is CASSATSAGELFF. The CDR3 nucleotides are TGTGCCAGCAGCGCTACTAGCGCCGGGGAGCTGTTTTTT.

This chain joins TRBV20-1 and TRBJ1-2; D remains ambiguous. From germline, CDR1 is DFQATT and CDR2 SNEGSKA (reference sequence). This CDR3 contains 13 residues. Deletions cut 3 bases from V and 5 bases from J, with 13 bases between. The CDR3 DNA sequence: TGCAGTGCTAGTTCTTGGGAGGGTTATGGCTACACCTTC. Encoded protein: CSASSWEGYGYTF.

The rearrangement links TRBV9 to TRBJ1-1, with 7 bases aligning to TRBD1. CDR1 and CDR2 (germline): SGDLS, YYNGEE. Trimming at V came to 4 bases and at J to 0 bases, leaving 9 bases not matched to a gene. This CDR3 is 16 amino acids long. CDR3 sequence: CASSPQGGRLNTEAFF. The CDR3 coding sequence is TGTGCCAGCAGCCCCCAGGGGGGACGGCTGAACACTGAAGCTTTCTTT.

This chain joins TRBV18 and TRBJ1-1; D is perhaps TRBD1 (6 bases). The germline gives CDR1 KGHSH, CDR2 LQKENI. CDR3 length equals 16 residues. V was shortened by 0 bases and J by 4 bases, with 15 bases between the two germline ends. The CDR3 nucleotides are TGTGCCAGCTCACCACCGGGGAGGGGGGAAAGCACTGAAGCTTTCTTT. Translated: CASSPPGRGESTEAFF.